The rows below give T cell receptor beta chains drawn from one sample of a study of cytomegalovirus exposure and HLA in healthy donors. Assay used: immunoSEQ multiplex PCR; TCRdb lists only in-frame clones, some missing. The sample totals around 88,000 clones; its top ten clones hold around 5%. The sample taken for sequencing was PBMCs. These receptors originate from a girl between 5 and 17 years old in good health and CMV-seropositive. Each CDR3 is given with its conserved first and last residue. The order of the fields is D gene, CDR3 length, J gene, V gene, CDR3 protein, CDR3 DNA. A D gene is named only where the DNA matches it firmly.

D: .; length: 13; J: TRBJ2-1; V: TRBV7-8; CDR3: CASSLAGEVGEFF; DNA: TGTGCCAGCAGCTTAGCAGGGGAGGTTGGAGAGTTCTTC
D: TRBD1; length: 16; J: TRBJ2-5; V: TRBV7-9; CDR3: CASSLKTGGEGETQYF; DNA: TGTGCCAGCAGCTTGAAGACAGGGGGAGAGGGGGAGACCCAGTACTTC
D: TRBD2; length: 16; J: TRBJ2-5; V: TRBV29-1; CDR3: CSAIGTSGGIRETQYF; DNA: TGCAGCGCTATAGGGACTAGCGGGGGGATTCGAGAGACCCAGTACTTC
D: TRBD1; length: 14; J: TRBJ1-1; V: TRBV29-1; CDR3: CSVRGTDVNTEAFF; DNA: TGCAGCGTTAGGGGGACAGATGTGAACACTGAAGCTTTCTTT
D: .; length: 14; J: TRBJ1-2; V: TRBV2; CDR3: CASISERGVMGYTF; DNA: TGTGCCAGCATTTCCGAAAGGGGTGTTATGGGCTACACCTTC
D: .; length: 13; J: TRBJ1-1; V: TRBV27; CDR3: CASSFAQGTEAFF; DNA: TGTGCCAGCAGTTTTGCACAGGGCACTGAAGCTTTCTTT
D: .; length: 15; J: TRBJ2-6; V: TRBV4-1; CDR3: CASSHRSSGANVLTF; DNA: TGCGCCAGCAGCCACAGAAGTTCTGGGGCCAACGTCCTGACTTTC
D: TRBD1; length: 11; J: TRBJ2-7; V: TRBV2; CDR3: CAGTGLREQYF; DNA: TGTGCCGGGACAGGGCTAAGGGAGCAGTACTTC
D: .; length: 12; J: TRBJ2-7; V: TRBV18; CDR3: CASSPTGETVDF; DNA: TGTGCCAGCTCACCCACGGGGGAGACGGTGGACTTC
D: TRBD2; length: 19; J: TRBJ2-2; V: TRBV4-1; CDR3: CASSQGVLRRGGISGELFF; DNA: TGCGCCAGCAGCCAAGGTGTTTTACGGCGGGGGGGGATTTCAGGGGAGCTGTTTTTT
D: TRBD1; length: 13; J: TRBJ1-1; V: TRBV10-1; CDR3: CASSDRGWTEAFF; DNA: TGCGCCAGCAGCGACAGGGGATGGACTGAAGCTTTCTTT
D: .; length: 17; J: TRBJ2-6; V: TRBV7-6; CDR3: CASSLSGFLAGANVLTF; DNA: TGTGCCAGCAGCTTATCGGGATTCTTAGCTGGGGCCAACGTCCTGACTTTC
D: .; length: 14; J: TRBJ2-7; V: TRBV5-6; CDR3: CASSLGQSAYEQYF; DNA: TGTGCCAGCAGCTTGGGTCAATCAGCCTACGAGCAGTACTTC
D: .; length: 13; J: TRBJ1-2; V: TRBV6-5; CDR3: CASSQMIGQRYTF; DNA: TGTGCCAGCAGTCAAATGATTGGCCAACGCTACACCTTC
D: TRBD1; length: 17; J: TRBJ1-1; V: TRBV27; CDR3: CASSPGQGLGMNTEAFF; DNA: TGTGCCAGCAGTCCCGGACAGGGGTTAGGAATGAACACTGAAGCTTTCTTT
D: .; length: 12; J: TRBJ2-1; V: TRBV30; CDR3: CAWSPRDNEQFF; DNA: TGTGCCTGGAGTCCTCGAGACAATGAGCAGTTCTTC
D: TRBD1; length: 16; J: TRBJ1-6; V: TRBV4-2; CDR3: CASSQDAGTGNSPLHF; DNA: TGTGCCAGCAGCCAAGATGCCGGGACAGGGAATTCACCCCTCCACTTT
D: .; length: 17; J: TRBJ1-2; V: TRBV13; CDR3: CASRVRGLEVGNYGYTF; DNA: TGTGCCAGCAGGGTAAGGGGACTGGAAGTAGGTAACTATGGCTACACCTTC
D: .; length: 14; J: TRBJ2-3; V: TRBV7-2; CDR3: CASSLGYSSDTQYF; DNA: TGTGCCAGCAGCTTAGGGTACAGCTCAGATACGCAGTATTTT
D: TRBD1; length: 14; J: TRBJ2-2; V: TRBV2; CDR3: CAGKGGQGTGELFF; DNA: TGTGCCGGAAAGGGTGGACAGGGGACCGGGGAGCTGTTTTTT
D: .; length: 12; J: TRBJ2-3; V: TRBV9; CDR3: CASRSGSDTQYF; DNA: TGTGCCAGCAGATCGGGTTCAGATACGCAGTATTTT
D: TRBD1; length: 15; J: TRBJ1-2; V: TRBV4-1; CDR3: CASSPTGQGNYGYTF; DNA: TGCGCCAGCAGCCCTACCGGACAGGGCAACTATGGCTACACCTTC
D: .; length: 15; J: TRBJ2-6; V: TRBV5-1; CDR3: CASSQDSSGANVLTF; DNA: TGCGCCAGCAGCCAAGACTCCTCTGGGGCCAACGTCCTGACTTTC
D: .; length: 14; J: TRBJ1-4; V: TRBV19; CDR3: CASSIQGSNEKLFF; DNA: TGTGCCAGTAGTATCCAGGGGTCGAATGAAAAACTGTTTTTT
D: .; length: 11; J: TRBJ2-2; V: TRBV19; CDR3: CASTYTGELFF; DNA: TGTGCCAGTACGTACACCGGGGAGCTGTTTTTT
D: .; length: 15; J: TRBJ2-1; V: TRBV4-3; CDR3: CASSQDKGAVNEQFF; DNA: TGCGCCAGCAGCCAAGATAAAGGGGCAGTGAATGAGCAGTTCTTC
D: .; length: 13; J: TRBJ2-7; V: TRBV5-6; CDR3: CASSFGDAYEQYF; DNA: TGTGCCAGCAGCTTCGGAGATGCCTACGAGCAGTACTTC
D: TRBD2; length: 17; J: TRBJ2-2; V: TRBV5-4; CDR3: CASSSTSGGAGTGELFF; DNA: TGTGCCAGCAGTTCCACTAGCGGGGGGGCTGGGACCGGGGAGCTGTTTTTT
D: .; length: 13; J: TRBJ2-7; V: TRBV5-4; CDR3: CASSLGLTYEQYF; DNA: TGTGCCAGCAGCTTGGGACTAACCTACGAGCAGTACTTC
D: .; length: 15; J: TRBJ1-1; V: TRBV19; CDR3: CASSTDGPGPTEAFF; DNA: TGTGCCAGTAGTACCGACGGCCCGGGTCCCACTGAAGCTTTCTTT
D: .; length: 12; J: TRBJ1-4; V: TRBV29-1; CDR3: CSANRQGEKLFF; DNA: TGCAGCGCAAACAGGCAAGGTGAAAAACTGTTTTTT